The rows below give T cell receptor beta chains drawn from one sample of a study of blood T cell repertoires in COVID-19. Some clones are missing from TCRdb's copy, which holds only in-frame ones; the method was immunoSEQ multiplex PCR. The data hold about 160,000 clones, with more than 75% observed a single time. The sequenced material came from peripheral blood. The receptors were sampled from a man aged 55 to 70 with active or convalescent COVID-19. CDR3s include the opening cysteine and the closing phenylalanine or tryptophan. The order of the fields is J gene, V gene, CDR3 protein.

TRBJ2-7 TRBV19 CASSIFPAAQGHEQYF
TRBJ1-1 TRBV10-3 CAISETGGTEAFF
TRBJ2-5 TRBV7-6 CASSLEASGGQETQYF
TRBJ1-5 TRBV6-2/TRBV6-3 CASSYSDRNQPQHF
TRBJ1-5 TRBV24-1 CATSDLGTGVQPQHF
TRBJ1-1 TRBV18 CASSQNRDRGEAFF
TRBJ2-7 TRBV11-2 CASSLVQGALGKRSEQYF
TRBJ2-3 TRBV20-1 CSASGIDRGSTDTQYF
TRBJ2-5 TRBV11-3 CASSPGQGGTQYF
TRBJ2-1 TRBV18 CASSRLELSIYNEQFF
TRBJ2-6 TRBV30 CAWSLGGTVGANVLTF
TRBJ1-2 TRBV5-1 CASSSTTGNYGYTF
TRBJ1-5 TRBV19 CASRPPPGQGINQPQHF
TRBJ1-2 TRBV3-1/TRBV3-2 CASSPKTGGNYGYTF
TRBJ1-5 TRBV5-6 CASSIGTVENQPQHF
TRBJ2-7 TRBV6-1 CASRTGTGGDEQYF
TRBJ1-5 TRBV10-3 CAISESENQPQHF
TRBJ2-2 TRBV7-7 CASSIRAGANTGELFF
TRBJ1-1 TRBV21-1 CASSKTSAEDRMNTEAFF
TRBJ1-3 TRBV7-2 CASSLGLTGSGNTIYF
TRBJ1-1 TRBV5-1 CASSLIRWTGGKGSTEAFF
TRBJ2-7 TRBV5-6 CASSPWGGPVEQYF
TRBJ1-1 TRBV27 CASSPGQGAMAFF
TRBJ1-2 TRBV20-1 CSAPSQGASTF
TRBJ2-2 TRBV19 CASSRLAGRTGELFF
TRBJ1-5 TRBV3-1/TRBV3-2 CASSQGTGSQPQHF
TRBJ1-1 TRBV25-1 CASSASTGGSTEAFF
TRBJ2-1 TRBV15 CATSRDRGGASRYNEQFF
TRBJ1-6 TRBV4-1 CASSPQQGPYNSPLHF
TRBJ2-7 TRBV6-5 CASRGAGVKNEQYF
TRBJ1-1 TRBV6-5 CATSQGARGTAEAFF
TRBJ1-5 TRBV18 CASSPGGVFQPQHF
TRBJ2-7 TRBV6-5 CASRQQGQGSYEQYF
TRBJ2-1 TRBV11-2 CASTLRWRGSSYNEQFF
TRBJ1-4 TRBV6-5 CASAGLAAGEKLFF
TRBJ2-2 TRBV3-1/TRBV3-2 CASSQVGTSAGELFF
TRBJ1-3 TRBV5-5 CASSLAPGKGNTIYF
TRBJ1-2 TRBV5-1 CASSSGQFGYGYTF
TRBJ1-5 TRBV28 CASNQGSRQPQHF
TRBJ2-4 TRBV27 CASSSREGAKNIQYF
TRBJ2-5 TRBV6-6 CASSYSTSTETQYF
TRBJ2-3 TRBV2 CASRLLALSTDTQYF
TRBJ1-1 TRBV5-1 CASSLGQTNTEAFF
TRBJ2-2 TRBV19 CASSIVNRETGELFF
TRBJ2-5 TRBV9 CASSPRTSGIQETQYF
TRBJ1-3 TRBV5-8 CASSLTTYGNTIYF
TRBJ2-2 TRBV19 CASSIDLGLPGQQHRELFF
TRBJ1-1 TRBV3-1/TRBV3-2 CASSPGPGTEAFF
TRBJ2-3 TRBV27 CASSTQRWLADTQYF
TRBJ1-1 TRBV5-1 CASSLFRDRAFEAFF
TRBJ1-2 TRBV4-2 CASSQDWSRNYGYTF
TRBJ2-2 TRBV5-1 CASSFREPNTGELFF
TRBJ1-2 TRBV5-1 CASSLDLGGTDYGYTF
TRBJ2-1 TRBV11-2 CASSSNSNEQFF
TRBJ2-2 TRBV5-1 CASSLVQDTGELFF
TRBJ1-2 TRBV5-8 CASSLIWLPGGYTF
TRBJ2-1 TRBV6-4 CASSAIKDTNEQFF